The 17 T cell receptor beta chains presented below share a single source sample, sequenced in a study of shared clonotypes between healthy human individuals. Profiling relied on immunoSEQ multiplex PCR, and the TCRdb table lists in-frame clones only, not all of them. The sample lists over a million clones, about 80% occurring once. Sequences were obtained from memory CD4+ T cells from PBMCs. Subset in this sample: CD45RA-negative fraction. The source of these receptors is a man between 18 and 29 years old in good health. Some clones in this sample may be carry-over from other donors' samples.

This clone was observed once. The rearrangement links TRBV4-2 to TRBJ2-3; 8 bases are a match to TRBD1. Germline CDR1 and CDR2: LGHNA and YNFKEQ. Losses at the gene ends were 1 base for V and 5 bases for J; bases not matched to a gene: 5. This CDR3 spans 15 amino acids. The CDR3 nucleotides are TGTGCCAGCAGCCAAGGACCACAGGGGGGAGATACGCAGTATTTT. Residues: CASSQGPQGGDTQYF.

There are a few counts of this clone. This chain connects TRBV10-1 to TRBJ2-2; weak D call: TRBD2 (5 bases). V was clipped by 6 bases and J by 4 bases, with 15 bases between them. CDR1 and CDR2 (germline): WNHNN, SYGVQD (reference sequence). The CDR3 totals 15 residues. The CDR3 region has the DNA TGCGCCAGCAGGGAGGTAGGACGCCGCACCGGGGAGCTGTTTTTT. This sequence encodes CASREVGRRTGELFF.

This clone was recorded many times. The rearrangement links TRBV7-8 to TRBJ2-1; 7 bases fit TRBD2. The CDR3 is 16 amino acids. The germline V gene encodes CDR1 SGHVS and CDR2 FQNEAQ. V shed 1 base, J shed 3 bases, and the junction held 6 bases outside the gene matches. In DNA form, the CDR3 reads TGTGCCAGCAGCTTAGTTGGGGGAGGGGTCTACAATGAGCAGTTCTTC. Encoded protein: CASSLVGGGVYNEQFF.

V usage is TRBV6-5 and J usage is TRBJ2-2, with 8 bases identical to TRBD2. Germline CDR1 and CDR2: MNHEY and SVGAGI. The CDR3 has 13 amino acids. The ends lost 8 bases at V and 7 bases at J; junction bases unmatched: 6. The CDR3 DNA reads TGTGCCAGCCTCGGGGGGGTCGACGGGGAGCTGTTTTTT. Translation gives CASLGGVDGELFF.

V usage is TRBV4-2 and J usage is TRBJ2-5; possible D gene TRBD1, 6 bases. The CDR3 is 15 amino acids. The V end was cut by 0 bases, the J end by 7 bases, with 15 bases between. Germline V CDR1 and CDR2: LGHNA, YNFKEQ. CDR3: CASSQDYQGRVTQYF. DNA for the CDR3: TGTGCCAGCAGCCAAGATTACCAGGGGAGAGTGACCCAGTACTTC.

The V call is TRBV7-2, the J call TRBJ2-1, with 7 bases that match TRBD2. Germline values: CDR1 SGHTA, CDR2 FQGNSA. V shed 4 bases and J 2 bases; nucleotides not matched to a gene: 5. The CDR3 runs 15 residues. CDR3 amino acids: CASSSLAAAYNEQFF. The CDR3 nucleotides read TGTGCCAGCAGCTCTCTAGCGGCCGCCTACAATGAGCAGTTCTTC.

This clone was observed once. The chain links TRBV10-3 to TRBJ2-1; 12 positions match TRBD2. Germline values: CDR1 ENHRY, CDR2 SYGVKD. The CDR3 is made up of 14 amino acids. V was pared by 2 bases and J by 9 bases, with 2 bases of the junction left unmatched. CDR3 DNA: TGTGCCATCAGTGAGACTAGCGGGAGGCTTGAGCAGTTCTTC. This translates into CAISETSGRLEQFF.

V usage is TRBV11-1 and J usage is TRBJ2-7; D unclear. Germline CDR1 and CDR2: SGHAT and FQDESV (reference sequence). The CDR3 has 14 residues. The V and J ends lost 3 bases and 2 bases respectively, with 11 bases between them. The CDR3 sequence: CASSFAGFAYEQYF. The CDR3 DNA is TGTGCCAGCAGCTTTGCCGGGTTCGCCTACGAGCAGTACTTC.

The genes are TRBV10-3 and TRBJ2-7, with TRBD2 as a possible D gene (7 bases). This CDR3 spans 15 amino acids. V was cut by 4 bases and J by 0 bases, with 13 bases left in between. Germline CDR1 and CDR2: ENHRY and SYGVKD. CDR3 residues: CAISVRGGSSYEQYF. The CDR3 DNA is TGTGCCATCAGTGTGAGGGGGGGAAGCTCCTACGAGCAGTACTTC.

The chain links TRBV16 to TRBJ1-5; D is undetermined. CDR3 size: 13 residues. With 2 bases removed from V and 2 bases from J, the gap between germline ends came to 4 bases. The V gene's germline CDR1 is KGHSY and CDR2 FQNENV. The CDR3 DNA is TGTGCCAGCAGCCAACAACGCAATCAGCCCCAGCATTTT. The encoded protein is CASSQQRNQPQHF.

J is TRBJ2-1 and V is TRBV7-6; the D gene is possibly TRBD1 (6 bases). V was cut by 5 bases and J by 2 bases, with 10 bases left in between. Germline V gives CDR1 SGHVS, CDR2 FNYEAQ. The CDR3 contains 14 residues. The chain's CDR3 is CASSATGAYNEQFF. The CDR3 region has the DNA TGTGCCAGCAGCGCGACAGGTGCCTACAATGAGCAGTTCTTC.

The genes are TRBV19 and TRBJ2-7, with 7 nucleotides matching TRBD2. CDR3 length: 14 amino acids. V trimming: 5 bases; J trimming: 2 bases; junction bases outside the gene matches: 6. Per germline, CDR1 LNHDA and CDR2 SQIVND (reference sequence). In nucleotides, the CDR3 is TGTGCCAGTAGTGGGGTAGCGGGTACCTACGAGCAGTACTTC. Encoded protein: CASSGVAGTYEQYF.

The CDR3 coding sequence is TGTGCCTGGAGGCCGACGGGACTAGCTTCCTACGAGCAGTACTTC. Protein: CAWRPTGLASYEQYF. The rearrangement links TRBV30 to TRBJ2-7, with TRBD2 matching over 9 bases. Germline values: CDR1 GTSNPN, CDR2 SVGIG (reference sequence). The J segment lost 1 base and the V segment lost 3 bases, leaving 7 bases of the junction unmatched. The CDR3 contains 15 residues.

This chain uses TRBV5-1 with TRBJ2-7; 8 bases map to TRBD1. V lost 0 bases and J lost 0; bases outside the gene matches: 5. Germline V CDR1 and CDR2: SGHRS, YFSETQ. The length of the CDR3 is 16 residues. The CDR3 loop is CASSLAGTGYSYEQYF. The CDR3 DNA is TGCGCCAGCAGCTTGGCAGGGACAGGCTACTCCTACGAGCAGTACTTC.

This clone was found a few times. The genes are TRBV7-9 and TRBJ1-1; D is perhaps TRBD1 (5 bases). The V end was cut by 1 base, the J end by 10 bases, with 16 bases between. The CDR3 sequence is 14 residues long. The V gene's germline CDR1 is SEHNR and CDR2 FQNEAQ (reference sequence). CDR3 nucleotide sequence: TGTGCCAGCAGCTTAGGGGGGATCCTACGTGGAGCTTTCTTT. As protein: CASSLGGILRGAFF.

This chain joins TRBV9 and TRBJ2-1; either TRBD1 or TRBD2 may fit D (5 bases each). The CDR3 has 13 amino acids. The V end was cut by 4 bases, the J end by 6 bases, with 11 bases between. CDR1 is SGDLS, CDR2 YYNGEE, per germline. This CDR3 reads CASSSGTTNEQFF. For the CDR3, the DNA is TGTGCCAGCAGCTCCGGGACCACCAATGAGCAGTTCTTC.

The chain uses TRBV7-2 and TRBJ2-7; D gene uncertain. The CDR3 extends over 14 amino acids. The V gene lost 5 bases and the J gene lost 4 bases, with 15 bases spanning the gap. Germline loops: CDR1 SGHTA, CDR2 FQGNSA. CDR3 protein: CASSPRPVGYEQYF. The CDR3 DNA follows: TGTGCCAGCAGCCCCCGGCCTGTCGGTTACGAGCAGTACTTC.